This T cell receptor (beta chain) was sequenced in a study of STAT3 mutations in large granular lymphocyte leukemia. Study-level information: Roughly half the longitudinally sequenced T-LGLL patients had canonical STAT3 mutations.

This table comes from immunoSEQ multiplex PCR, and its TCRdb copy is limited to in-frame clones, with some not included. The sample has about 12,000 clones; 88% are singletons. Study results and caveats: Variable sampling intervals and differing treatment regimens complicated linking therapy response to TCR clonal burden changes. No sample exists from the first appearance of each clone. Every T-cell large granular lymphocyte leukemia patient had at least one immunodominant TCR beta clonotype. All newly emerging clones after therapy were STAT3 wild type.

Regarding this clone: Its specificity is unknown.

Germline lookup yields CDR1 SGDLS and CDR2 YYNGEE. Trimming removed 0 bases from V and 4 bases from J, with 6 bases in between. CDR3 length: 13 residues. The sequence derives from a human donor with T large granular lymphocyte leukemia. Some clones in this sample may be carry-over from other donors' samples. Sequencing was performed on PBMCs. The chain is built from TRBV9 and TRBJ2-3; D uncertain. The CDR3 coding sequence is TGTGCCAGCAGCGTAGTCCCCCCAGATACGCAGTATTTT. It codes for CASSVVPPDTQYF.